This T cell receptor beta chain is from a study of patients and donors after allogeneic stem cell transplantation. The CDR3 consists of 15 residues. V was shortened by 2 bases and J by 0 bases, with 11 bases between the two germline ends. Germline loops: CDR1 SGHDT, CDR2 YYEEEE. TCRdb analysed the RT-PCR reads with MiXCR anew, one entry per CDR3 protein. The sample consists of about 210,000 distinct CDR3 sequences, over 30% of them appearing once. The source of this sequence is a human donor who was either an allogeneic HSCT recipient or a stem cell or donor lymphocyte infusion donor (not recorded which). It is not recorded whose cells these are; they may come from a transplant donor. The V call is TRBV5-6, the J call TRBJ1-1; weak D call: TRBD1 (6 bases). Sample: blood, either unsorted or a sorted T cell fraction (not recorded which). The CDR3: CASSFNGQLNTEAFF. DNA of the CDR3: TGTGCCAGCAGCTTTAATGGACAGTTGAACACTGAAGCTTTCTTT.